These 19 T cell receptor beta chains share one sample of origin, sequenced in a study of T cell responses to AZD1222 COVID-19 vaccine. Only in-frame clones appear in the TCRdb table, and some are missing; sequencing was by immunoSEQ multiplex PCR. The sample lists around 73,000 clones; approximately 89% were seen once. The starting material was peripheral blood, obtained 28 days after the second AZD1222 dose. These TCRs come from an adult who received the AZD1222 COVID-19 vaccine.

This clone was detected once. The CDR3 is CASSVGLAGGLNTGELFF. The CDR3 bases are TGTGCCAGCAGTGTTGGGCTAGCGGGGGGCCTGAACACCGGGGAGCTGTTTTTT. The chain is built from TRBV9 and TRBJ2-2; the match to TRBD2 covers 11 bases. Trimming removed 5 bases from V and 1 base from J; junction bases left unmatched: 10. CDR1 and CDR2 (germline): SGDLS, YYNGEE. The length of the CDR3 is 18 residues. The full variable domain, in which reference TRBV9 and TRBJ2-2 provide the parts outside the CDR3, is DSGVTQTPKHLITATGQRVTLRCSPRSGDLSVYWYQQSLDQGLQFLIQYYNGEERAKGNILERFSAQQFPDLHSELNLSSLELGDSALYFCASSVGLAGGLNTGELFFGEGSRLTVL.

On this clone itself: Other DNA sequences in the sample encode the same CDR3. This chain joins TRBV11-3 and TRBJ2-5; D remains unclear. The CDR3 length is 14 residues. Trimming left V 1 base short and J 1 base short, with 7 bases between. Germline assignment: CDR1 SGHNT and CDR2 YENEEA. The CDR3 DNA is TGTGCCAGCAGCTTAGGGGGATCCCAAGAGACCCAGTACTTC. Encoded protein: CASSLGGSQETQYF.

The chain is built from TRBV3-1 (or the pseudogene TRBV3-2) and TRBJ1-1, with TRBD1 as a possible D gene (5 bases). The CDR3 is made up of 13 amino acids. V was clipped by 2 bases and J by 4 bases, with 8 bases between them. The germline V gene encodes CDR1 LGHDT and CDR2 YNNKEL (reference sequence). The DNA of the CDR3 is TGTGCCAGCAGCCAAAACGGGGGCACTGAAGCTTTCTTT. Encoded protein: CASSQNGGTEAFF.

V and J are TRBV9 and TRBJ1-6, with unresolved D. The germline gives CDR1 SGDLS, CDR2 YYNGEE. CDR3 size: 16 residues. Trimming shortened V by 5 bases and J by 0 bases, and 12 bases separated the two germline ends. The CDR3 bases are TGTGCCAGCAGTCTGGCCCGGAGCTCCTATAATTCACCCCTCCACTTT. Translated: CASSLARSSYNSPLHF.

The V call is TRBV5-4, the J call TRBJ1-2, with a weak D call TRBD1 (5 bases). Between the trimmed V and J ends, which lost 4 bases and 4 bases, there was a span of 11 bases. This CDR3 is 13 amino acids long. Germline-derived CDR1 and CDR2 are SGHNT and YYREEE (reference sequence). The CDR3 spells CASSLGRTYGYTF. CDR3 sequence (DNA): TGTGCCAGCAGCCTGGGACGGACCTATGGCTACACCTTC.

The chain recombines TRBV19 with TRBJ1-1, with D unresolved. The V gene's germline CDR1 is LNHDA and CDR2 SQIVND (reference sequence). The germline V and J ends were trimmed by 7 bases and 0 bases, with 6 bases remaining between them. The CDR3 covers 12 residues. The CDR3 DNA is TGTGCCAGTACACAGATGAACACTGAAGCTTTCTTT. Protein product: CASTQMNTEAFF. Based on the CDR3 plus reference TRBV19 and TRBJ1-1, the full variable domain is DGGITQSPKYLFRKEGQNVTLSCEQNLNHDAMYWYRQDPGQGLRLIYYSQIVNDFQKGDIAEGYSVSREKKESFPLTVTSAQKNPTAFYLCASTQMNTEAFFGQGTRLTVV.

This CDR3 is CASSQQGDQPQHF. CDR3 nucleotides: TGCGCCAGCAGTCAGCAGGGGGATCAGCCCCAGCATTTT. This chain joins TRBV5-1 and TRBJ1-5; 7 bases line up with TRBD1. The CDR3 contains 13 residues. V gave up 5 bases and J gave up 5 bases; unmatched junction bases: 4. Germline CDR1 reads SGHRS; CDR2 reads YFSETQ.

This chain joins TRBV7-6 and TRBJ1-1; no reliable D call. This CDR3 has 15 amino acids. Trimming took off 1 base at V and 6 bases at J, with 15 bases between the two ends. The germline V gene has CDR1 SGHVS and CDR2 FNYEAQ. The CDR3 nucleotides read TGTGCCAGCAGCTTAGTGGGCGGGCCCCTTGCTGAAGCTTTCTTT. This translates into CASSLVGGPLAEAFF.

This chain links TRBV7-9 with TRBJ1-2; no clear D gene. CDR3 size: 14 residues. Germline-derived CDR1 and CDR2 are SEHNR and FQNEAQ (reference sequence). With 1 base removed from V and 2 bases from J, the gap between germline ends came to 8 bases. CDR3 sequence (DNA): TGTGCCAGCAGCTTAGGAGTCACCAACTATGGCTACACCTTC. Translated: CASSLGVTNYGYTF.

The CDR3 region is CASSPTGWAGTKYEQYF. The CDR3 DNA follows: TGTGCCAGCAGTCCAACCGGATGGGCCGGGACGAAATACGAGCAGTACTTC. The J gene is TRBJ2-7, the V gene TRBV28; D is perhaps TRBD1 or TRBD2 (5 bases each). Germline V gene data show CDR1 as MDHEN and CDR2 as SYDVKM. This CDR3 is built from 17 residues. Between the trimmed V and J ends, which lost 5 bases and 4 bases, there was a span of 24 bases.

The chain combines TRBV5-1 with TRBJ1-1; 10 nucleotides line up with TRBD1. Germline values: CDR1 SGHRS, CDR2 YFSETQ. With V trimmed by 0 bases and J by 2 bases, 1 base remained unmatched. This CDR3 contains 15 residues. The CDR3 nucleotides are TGCGCCAGCAGCTTGGAGACAGGGGGCAACACTGAAGCTTTCTTT. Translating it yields CASSLETGGNTEAFF.

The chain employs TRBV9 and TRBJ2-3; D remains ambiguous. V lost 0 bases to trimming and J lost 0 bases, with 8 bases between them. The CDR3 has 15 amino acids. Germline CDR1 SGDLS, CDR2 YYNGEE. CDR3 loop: CASSVDQRSTDTQYF. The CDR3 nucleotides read TGTGCCAGCAGCGTAGATCAGAGAAGCACAGATACGCAGTATTTT.

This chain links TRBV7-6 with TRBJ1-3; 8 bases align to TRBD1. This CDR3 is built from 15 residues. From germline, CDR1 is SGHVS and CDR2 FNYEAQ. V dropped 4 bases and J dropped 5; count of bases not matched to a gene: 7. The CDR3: CASSSGGQRRNTIYF. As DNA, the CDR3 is TGTGCCAGCAGCTCAGGGGGCCAAAGGAGAAACACCATATATTTT.

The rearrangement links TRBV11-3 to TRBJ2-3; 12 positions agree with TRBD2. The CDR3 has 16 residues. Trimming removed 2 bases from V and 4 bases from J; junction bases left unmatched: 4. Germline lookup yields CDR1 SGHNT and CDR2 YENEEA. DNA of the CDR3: TGTGCCAGCAGCTTATCTGCTAGCGGGAGGGCAGATACGCAGTATTTT. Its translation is CASSLSASGRADTQYF.

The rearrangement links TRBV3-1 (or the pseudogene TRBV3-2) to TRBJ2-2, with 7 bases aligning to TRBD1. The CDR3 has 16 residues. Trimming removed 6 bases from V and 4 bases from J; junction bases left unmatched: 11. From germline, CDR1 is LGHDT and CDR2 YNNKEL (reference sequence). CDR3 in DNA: TGTGCCAGCAGACGAATCGGGCAGGGGGTCACCGGGGAGCTGTTTTTT. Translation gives CASRRIGQGVTGELFF.

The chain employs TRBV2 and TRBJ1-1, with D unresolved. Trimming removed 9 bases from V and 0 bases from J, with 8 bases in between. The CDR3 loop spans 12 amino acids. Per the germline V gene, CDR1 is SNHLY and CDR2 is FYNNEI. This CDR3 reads CASQSVNTEAFF. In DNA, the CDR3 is TGTGCCAGTCAGTCTGTGAACACTGAAGCTTTCTTT.

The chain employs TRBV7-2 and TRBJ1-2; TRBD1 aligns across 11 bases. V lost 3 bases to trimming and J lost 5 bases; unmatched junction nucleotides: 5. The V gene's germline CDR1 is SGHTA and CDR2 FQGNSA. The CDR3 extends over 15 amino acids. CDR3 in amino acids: CASSFWTGGGYGYTF. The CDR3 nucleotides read TGTGCCAGCAGCTTCTGGACAGGGGGCGGTTATGGCTACACCTTC.

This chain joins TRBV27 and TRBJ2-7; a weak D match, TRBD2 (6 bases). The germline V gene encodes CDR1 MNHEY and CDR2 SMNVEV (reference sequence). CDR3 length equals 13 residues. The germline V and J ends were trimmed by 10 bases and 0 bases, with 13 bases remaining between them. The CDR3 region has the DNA TGTGCCACCCGGGGGACTGGCTCCTACGAGCAGTACTTC. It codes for CATRGTGSYEQYF.

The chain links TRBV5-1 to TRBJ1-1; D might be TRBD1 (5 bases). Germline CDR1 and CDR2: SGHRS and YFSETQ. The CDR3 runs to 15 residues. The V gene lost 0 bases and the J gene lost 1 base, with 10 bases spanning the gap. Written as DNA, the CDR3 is TGCGCCAGCAGCTTGGAGGGGTGGGAGAACACTGAAGCTTTCTTT. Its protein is CASSLEGWENTEAFF.